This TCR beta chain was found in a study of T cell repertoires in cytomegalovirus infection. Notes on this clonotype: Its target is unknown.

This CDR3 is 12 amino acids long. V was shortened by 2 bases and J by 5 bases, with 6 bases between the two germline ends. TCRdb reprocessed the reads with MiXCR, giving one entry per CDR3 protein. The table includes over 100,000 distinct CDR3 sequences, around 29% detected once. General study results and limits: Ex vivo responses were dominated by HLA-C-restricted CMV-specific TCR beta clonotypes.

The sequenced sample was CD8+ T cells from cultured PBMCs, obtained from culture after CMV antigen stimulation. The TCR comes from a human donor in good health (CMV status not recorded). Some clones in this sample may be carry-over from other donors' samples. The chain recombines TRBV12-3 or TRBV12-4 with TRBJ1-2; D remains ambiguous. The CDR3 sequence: CASSLMAYGYTF. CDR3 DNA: TGTGCCAGCAGTTTAATGGCGTATGGCTACACCTTC.